This T cell receptor (beta chain) was recorded in a study of CD8 T cells in Susac syndrome. This clonotype was recorded a few times. The CDR3 covers 14 residues. Germline V lookup: CDR1 MNHNS, CDR2 SASEGT. Trimming pared 7 bases from V and 0 bases from J, leaving 12 bases between. It was with random hexamers that about 0.45 to 1 ug RNA was reverse transcribed. TCRdb re-analysed the immunoSEQ multiplex PCR reads in MiXCR, keeping a single row per CDR3 protein. The sample holds around 130,000 distinct CDR3 sequences, roughly 80% seen once. The material sequenced was CD8+ T cells from PBMCs. The V gene is TRBV6-1, the J gene TRBJ1-1; D is ambiguous. This sequence originates from a human donor with multiple sclerosis. The CDR3 here is CASKAVGMNTEAFF. The CDR3 coding sequence is TGTGCCAGCAAAGCAGTCGGAATGAACACTGAAGCTTTCTTT.